The following is a TCR beta chain sequence with its context. This entry comes from a study of blood T cell repertoires in COVID-19. Study-level background: The study drew acute and convalescent COVID-19 samples from the United States, Italy and Spain. Sample material is recorded as cDNA or gDNA derived from T cells, B-cell-depleted T cells, or PBMCs.

The CDR3 length is 16 residues. Losses at the gene ends were 0 bases for V and 4 bases for J; bases not matched to a gene: 5. Germline values: CDR1 LNHNV, CDR2 YYDKDF (reference sequence). Authors' processing steps: Estimates of nucleated cell counts were drawn from the amplification of reference gene primers. Produced via immunoSEQ multiplex PCR; TCRdb's table is partial and in-frame only. The V and J calls and clone size are taken from that table; D and trimming were inferred from the DNA. In the table there are some 250,000 clones, over 80% of which are singletons. This clonotype originated in a man younger than 40 who had recovered from COVID-19. The sample taken for sequencing was peripheral blood. V gene TRBV15 combines with J gene TRBJ2-5; 10 bases agree with TRBD2. Written as DNA, the CDR3 is TGTGCCACCAGCAGAGATGGTACTAGCGGGGCAGAGACCCAGTACTTC. This codes for CATSRDGTSGAETQYF.